This T cell receptor (beta chain) originates from a study of cytomegalovirus exposure and HLA in healthy donors. This clone appeared a single time. Its antigen remains unidentified. Study-wide findings and caveats: In an earlier analysis, about 87% or about 30%: the productive usage of most TCR beta V segments.

The PCR ran on 60 Vbeta and 13 Jbeta primers. TCRdb keeps only in-frame clones here, not all; method: immunoSEQ multiplex PCR. Here the sample spans under 200,000 clones, around 77% being singletons. Sequencing was performed on PBMCs. The sequence was obtained from a woman under 40 in good health and CMV-seropositive.

Here the CDR3 reads CASSLAGEQFF. In DNA form, the CDR3 reads TGTGCCAGCAGCCTAGCGGGGGAGCAGTTCTTC. This chain links TRBV27 with TRBJ2-1; the match to TRBD2 covers 9 bases. V was pared by 6 bases and J by 10 bases, with 1 base of the junction left unmatched. This CDR3 is 11 amino acids long. Germline CDR1 reads MNHEY; CDR2 reads SMNVEV (reference sequence).